What follows are 25 T cell receptor beta chains derived from one specimen sequenced in a study of early stage breast cancer tumors. Produced via immunoSEQ multiplex PCR; TCRdb's table is partial and in-frame only. This table holds more than 60,000 clones, around four fifths found once. The sequenced sample was blood. These receptors all come from a person aged 55-75 years with breast cancer.

The rearrangement links TRBV6-6 to TRBJ2-1, with 8 bases lining up with TRBD2. V gave up 2 bases and J gave up 12 bases; unmatched junction bases: 15. This CDR3 region has 16 residues. Per the germline V gene, CDR1 is MNHNY and CDR2 is SVGAGI (reference sequence). CDR3 in DNA: TGTGCCAGCAGTTACGGGAGCGGGAGTGAAGACATCGGGCAGTTCTTC. It translates to CASSYGSGSEDIGQFF.

This clone has a single count. V and J are TRBV25-1 and TRBJ2-7; D is ambiguous. Trimming cost V 1 base and J 0 bases, with 4 bases left between them. CDR1 MGHDK and CDR2 SYGVNS come from the germline V gene. The CDR3 consists of 13 residues. The DNA of the CDR3 is TGTGCCAGCAGTGAATTCAGCTCCTACGAGCAGTACTTC. It is translated as CASSEFSSYEQYF.

This chain connects TRBV7-9 to TRBJ2-3, with a weak D call TRBD1 (5 bases). From germline, CDR1 is SEHNR and CDR2 FQNEAQ (reference sequence). The CDR3 consists of 16 residues. Trimming shortened V by 1 base and J by 4 bases, and 15 bases separated the two germline ends. The CDR3 region is CASSLGGFLGPDTQYF. DNA of the CDR3: TGTGCCAGCAGCTTAGGAGGCTTCCTGGGGCCAGATACGCAGTATTTT. Supplemented by reference TRBV7-9 and TRBJ2-3, the full variable domain reads DTGVSQNPRHKITKRGQNVTFRCDPISEHNRLYWYRQTLGQGPEFLTYFQNEAQLEKSRLLSDRFSAERPKGSFSTLEIQRTEQGDSAMYLCASSLGGFLGPDTQYFGPGTRLTVL.

The chain couples TRBV27 to TRBJ1-4; D is uncertain. Germline assignment: CDR1 MNHEY and CDR2 SMNVEV (reference sequence). V gave up 3 bases and J gave up 1 base, with 6 bases separating them. The CDR3 contains 14 residues. CDR3 amino acids: CASSFLRTNEKLFF. Here the CDR3 DNA reads TGTGCCAGCAGTTTTTTACGAACTAATGAAAAACTGTTTTTT.

V and J are TRBV4-3 and TRBJ1-4; D is unclear. From germline, CDR1 is LGHNA and CDR2 YSLEER. CDR3 size: 13 residues. The V end lost 0 bases, the J end lost 14 bases, and 13 bases lay between the germline ends. The CDR3 sequence is CASSQDLRNELFF. In DNA, the CDR3 is TGCGCCAGCAGCCAAGATCTGCGAAACGAGCTGTTTTTT.

This clone was detected only a few times. In nucleotides, the CDR3 is TGTGCCAGCAGCCAAGAAGTCTTGGCAGGGGGCTACGAGCAGTACTTC. Residues: CASSQEVLAGGYEQYF. This chain joins TRBV4-2 and TRBJ2-7, with 7 bases lining up with TRBD1. Per the germline V gene, CDR1 is LGHNA and CDR2 is YNFKEQ. V lost 0 bases, J lost 3 bases, and 8 bases stayed unmatched. The CDR3 spans 16 residues.

This chain connects TRBV30 to TRBJ2-2, with D hard to call. This CDR3 is built from 13 residues. The V end was cut by 3 bases, the J end by 3 bases, with 8 bases between. CDR1 and CDR2 from the germline V gene are GTSNPN and SVGIG (reference sequence). CDR3 region: CAWRGWDTGELFF. CDR3 in DNA: TGTGCCTGGAGGGGATGGGACACCGGGGAGCTGTTTTTT.

The DNA for the CDR3 is TGTGCCAGCAGTGTGGGGCAGGGGTTCCCCGGGGAGCTGTTTTTT. Protein product: CASSVGQGFPGELFF. The V gene is TRBV2, the J gene TRBJ2-2, with a weak D call TRBD1 (6 bases). This CDR3 comprises 15 residues. CDR1 SNHLY and CDR2 FYNNEI come from the germline V gene. Trimming stripped 4 bases from V and 6 bases from J, with 15 bases between.

The chain has TRBV4-2 and TRBJ2-1; maybe TRBD1 (6 bases). This CDR3 is built from 17 residues. The germline V gene has CDR1 LGHNA and CDR2 YNFKEQ. V lost 0 bases and J lost 4, with 16 bases in between. In nucleotides, the CDR3 is TGTGCCAGCAGCCAAGATGGAAGGACAGCTGGGTACAATGAGCAGTTCTTC. Translated: CASSQDGRTAGYNEQFF.

The V gene is TRBV5-5, the J gene TRBJ1-3, with a tentative D call TRBD1 (5 bases). CDR3 size: 14 residues. Trimming cost V 4 bases and J 6 bases, with 14 bases left between them. The germline V gene has CDR1 SGHKS and CDR2 YYEKEE (reference sequence). In nucleotides, the CDR3 is TGTGCCAGCAGCACCGGGATCAGGGTAAACACCATATATTTT. Its protein product is CASSTGIRVNTIYF. Drawing the rest from reference TRBV5-5 and TRBJ1-3, the complete variable domain is DAGVTQSPTHLIKTRGQQVTLRCSPISGHKSVSWYQQVLGQGPQFIFQYYEKEERGRGNFPDRFSARQFPNYSSELNVNALLLGDSALYLCASSTGIRVNTIYFGEGSWLTVV.

This clone was seen only a few times. The genes are TRBV7-2 and TRBJ1-2; no clear D gene. CDR3 length equals 13 residues. V was pared by 2 bases and J by 8 bases, with 12 bases between. Germline CDR1 and CDR2: SGHTA and FQGNSA. The CDR3 DNA reads TGTGCCAGCAGCTTACGGGATGGAAACGGCTACACCTTC. It encodes CASSLRDGNGYTF.

The J gene is TRBJ2-7, the V gene TRBV6-5; no reliable D call. Trimming took 8 bases from V and 2 from J, leaving 13 bases between them. CDR1 is MNHEY and CDR2 is SVGAGI in the germline V gene. This CDR3 has 13 residues. Here the CDR3 reads CASALSSAYEQYF. The CDR3 region has the DNA TGTGCCAGCGCGCTAAGCAGTGCCTACGAGCAGTACTTC.

The chain has TRBV30 and TRBJ1-5; D is uncertain. Looked up from germline, CDR1 is GTSNPN and CDR2 is SVGIG (reference sequence). CDR3 length equals 14 residues. V lost 5 bases to trimming and J lost 10 bases, with 21 bases between them. DNA of the CDR3: TGTGCCTGGGACACCGGGTCCCAAGTTGGTCCCCAGCATTTT. Amino acids: CAWDTGSQVGPQHF.

The chain links TRBV7-2 to TRBJ1-3; TRBD1 matches at 8 bases. The CDR3 is 15 amino acids. With V trimmed by 8 bases and J by 2 bases, 8 bases remained unmatched. Germline V CDR1 and CDR2: SGHTA, FQGNSA. The CDR3: CASAPGGLTGNTIYF. The CDR3 nucleotides read TGTGCCAGCGCCCCAGGGGGCTTAACTGGAAACACCATATATTTT.

The chain joins TRBV7-3 to TRBJ2-3; 10 nucleotides agree with TRBD1. This CDR3 contains 15 residues. The ends lost 4 bases at V and 2 bases at J; junction bases unmatched: 3. Germline V CDR1 and CDR2: SGHTA, FQGTGA. The CDR3 sequence: CASSSDRGATDTQYF. CDR3 nucleotides: TGTGCCAGCAGCTCGGACAGGGGGGCCACAGATACGCAGTATTTT.

This chain uses TRBV6-4 with TRBJ2-3; the D gene is possibly TRBD1 (6 bases). The CDR3 totals 14 residues. The V and J ends lost 4 bases and 2 bases respectively, with 10 bases between them. Per germline, CDR1 MRHNA and CDR2 SNTAGT. The CDR3 bases are TGTGCCAGCAGTGCTGGACAGACCACAGATACGCAGTATTTT. Translating it yields CASSAGQTTDTQYF.

This clone was detected only a few times. This chain links TRBV9 with TRBJ2-7; D possibly corresponds to TRBD1 (5 bases). There are 13 residues in the CDR3. Germline V lookup: CDR1 SGDLS, CDR2 YYNGEE. The germline V and J ends were trimmed by 1 base and 6 bases, with 11 bases remaining between them. The CDR3 loop is CASSVKQASEQYF. The CDR3 DNA follows: TGTGCCAGCAGCGTAAAACAGGCGTCCGAGCAGTACTTC.

A single count supports this clone. This rearrangement joins TRBV7-6 to TRBJ2-7; 13 positions match TRBD2. The CDR3 is 18 residues long. The ends lost 1 base at V and 0 bases at J; junction bases unmatched: 6. Germline-derived CDR1 and CDR2 are SGHVS and FNYEAQ. CDR3 DNA sequence: TGTGCCAGCAGCTTAGGACTAGCGGGGGGCTCCAGCTCCTACGAGCAGTACTTC. It encodes CASSLGLAGGSSSYEQYF.

V gene TRBV30 combines with J gene TRBJ2-2; possibly TRBD2 for D (5 bases). The CDR3 totals 14 residues. Trimming pared 1 base from V and 3 bases from J, leaving 9 bases between. The germline V gene encodes CDR1 GTSNPN and CDR2 SVGIG (reference sequence). The chain's CDR3 is CAWSGGSDTGELFF. The CDR3 nucleotides read TGTGCCTGGAGTGGAGGGTCCGACACCGGGGAGCTGTTTTTT.

This clone has a single count. This chain uses TRBV2 with TRBJ2-7; D unresolved. This CDR3 is built from 14 residues. Germline CDR1 and CDR2: SNHLY and FYNNEI. The V and J ends lost 2 bases and 4 bases respectively, with 12 bases between them. In nucleotides, the CDR3 is TGTGCCAGCAGTGAAAGGCAGAAGACTTACGAGCAGTACTTC. It encodes CASSERQKTYEQYF. Based on the CDR3 plus reference TRBV2 and TRBJ2-7, the full variable domain is EPEVTQTPSHQVTQMGQEVILRCVPISNHLYFYWYRQILGQKVEFLVSFYNNEISEKSEIFDDQFSVERPDGSNFTLKIRSTKLEDSAMYFCASSERQKTYEQYFGPGTRLTVT.

There are a few counts of this clone. The chain recombines TRBV25-1 with TRBJ2-7; a weak D match, TRBD2 (5 bases). In germline, CDR1 is MGHDK, CDR2 SYGVNS. The length of the CDR3 is 11 residues. Trimming stripped 8 bases from V and 7 bases from J, with 12 bases between. CDR3 loop: CASWSPGEQYF. The CDR3 DNA reads TGTGCCAGCTGGTCCCCGGGGGAGCAGTACTTC.

The chain is built from TRBV9 and TRBJ1-1; maybe TRBD1 (5 bases). Trimming left V 0 bases short and J 1 base short, with 10 bases between. Germline lookup yields CDR1 SGDLS and CDR2 YYNGEE. CDR3 size: 15 residues. CDR3 sequence: CASSVGGDSNTEAFF. The DNA of the CDR3 is TGTGCCAGCAGCGTAGGGGGGGATTCGAACACTGAAGCTTTCTTT.

This chain uses TRBV19 with TRBJ2-3, with TRBD1 identical over 7 bases. The germline gives CDR1 LNHDA, CDR2 SQIVND (reference sequence). The CDR3 contains 16 residues. The J segment lost 3 bases and the V segment lost 5 bases, leaving 11 bases of the junction unmatched. The CDR3 DNA reads TGTGCCAGTAGTCCTCTCCGGGCCAGGGGGACAGATACGCAGTATTTT. Protein: CASSPLRARGTDTQYF.

The CDR3 DNA reads as TGTGCCAGCAGCTTAGTACCGAGTTCCAGGAACGAGCAGTACTTC. It translates to CASSLVPSSRNEQYF. The V gene is TRBV7-8, the J gene TRBJ2-7; D unclear. The germline V gene has CDR1 SGHVS and CDR2 FQNEAQ. The CDR3 spans 15 residues. The germline V and J ends were trimmed by 1 base and 5 bases, with 15 bases remaining between them.

This clone has more than one count but fewer than ten. The chain joins TRBV7-2 to TRBJ2-7, with 7 bases lining up with TRBD1. The J segment lost 2 bases and the V segment lost 5 bases, leaving 9 bases of the junction unmatched. Germline values: CDR1 SGHTA, CDR2 FQGNSA. The CDR3 runs to 15 residues. CDR3 in amino acids: CASSITGERTYEQYF. DNA of the CDR3: TGTGCCAGCAGCATAACAGGGGAACGAACCTACGAGCAGTACTTC.